This T cell receptor (beta chain) was captured in a study of metastatic and nonmetastatic thyroid tumors. Whole-study context: Repertoires from malignant and benign thyroid patients were compared across blood and tumor or nodule tissue.

Thyroid surgery had not been preceded by any treatment in any patient. This clone was detected ten times or more. Per the original data handling: Clinicopathological groups supplied CDR3 differences that were used to build a distant-metastasis classifier for papillary thyroid cancer. TCRdb re-called the PCR reads through MiXCR. These V and J calls rely on TCRdb rather than the paper's analysis. Of some 33,000 clones in the sample, about 15% were seen once. V was pared by 6 bases and J by 6 bases, with 16 bases between. This CDR3 spans 14 amino acids. In germline, CDR1 is MNHNS, CDR2 SASEGT. The chain employs TRBV6-1 and TRBJ2-3; D uncertain. The specimen was blood. The clonotype was recovered from a male donor with papillary thyroid cancer or a benign thyroid nodule (not recorded which). Some clones in this sample may be carry-over from other donors' samples. The DNA of the CDR3 is TGTGCCAGCAGCTTGAACCGACATCCGGATACGCAGTATTTT. It yields the protein CASSLNRHPDTQYF.